This is a list of T cell receptor beta chains from one sample in a study of shared T cell receptors in the human thymus. The protocol was immunoSEQ multiplex PCR, while the TCRdb copy is restricted to in-frame clones and leaves out a portion. Of some 700,000 clones detected, more than 75% appear once; the ten largest clones hold 0.0095% to 0.013%. This sample also belongs to another study, concerning human thymus T cells.

The specimen was thymocytes. These receptors all come from a boy under three years old with a congenital heart defect. The CDR3 runs from the conserved cysteine through the conserved F or W. A D gene is named only where the DNA matches it firmly. Clone sizes are given selectively: once, few, many, or a class where the clone is expanded.

>NA|TRBV7-8|TRBJ2-3|TRBD2
TGTGCCAGCAGCTCCTGGACTAGCGGGAGGTGGAGCACAGATACGCAGTATTTT
CASSSWTSGRWSTDTQYF
>NA|TRBV4-1|TRBJ2-7|TRBD2
TGCGCCAGCAGCCAAGAGTTGGGACTAGCGGGGCGCGAGCAGTACTTC
CASSQELGLAGREQYF
>NA|TRBV25-1|TRBJ2-1|NA
TGTGCCAGCATTCCGGAAGGTCTGGCGGATGAGCAGTTCTTC
CASIPEGLADEQFF
>NA|TRBV4-3|TRBJ2-7|TRBD2
TGCGCCAGCAGCCAAGAAGGAGGACTAGCGGACTCCTACGAGCAGTACTTC
CASSQEGGLADSYEQYF
>NA|TRBV6-1|TRBJ2-7|NA
TGTGCCAGCAGTGAATGGGGCGGGATAGTATACGAGCAGTACTTC
CASSEWGGIVYEQYF
>NA|TRBV30|TRBJ1-2|NA
TGTGCCTGGAGTGTCCCCTGCGGGAAAGATGGCTACACCTTC
CAWSVPCGKDGYTF
>NA|TRBV6-6|TRBJ2-7|NA
TGTGCCAGCAGTTACTCCAGGGATTGGTACGAGCAGTACTTC
CASSYSRDWYEQYF
>NA|TRBV29-1|TRBJ1-2|NA
TGCAGCGTACTGGACAGACCGAGCTACACCTTC
CSVLDRPSYTF
>NA|TRBV6-1|TRBJ2-1|TRBD2
TGTGCCAGCAGTGAAGCGCGGGCAGGGGTTAGCGGGAAGTACTACAATGAGCAGTTCTTC
CASSEARAGVSGKYYNEQFF
>NA|TRBV5-4|TRBJ1-1|NA
TGTGCCAGCTGGCGGGGAACTGAAGCTTTCTTT
CASWRGTEAFF
>NA|TRBV6-9|TRBJ2-1|TRBD2
TGTGCCAGCAGTTATTCGAGCGGGAGCTCCTACAATGAGCAGTTCTTC
CASSYSSGSSYNEQFF
>NA|TRBV4-3|TRBJ2-1|TRBD2
TGCGCCAGCAGCCAAGTAGTAGATACTAGCGGGAGGTACAATGAGCAGTTCTTC
CASSQVVDTSGRYNEQFF
>NA|TRBV4-1|TRBJ2-5|TRBD2
TGCGCCAGCAGCCCAGGACTAGCGGGTCAAGAGACCCAGTACTTC
CASSPGLAGQETQYF
>NA|TRBV9|TRBJ2-1|TRBD2
TGTGCCAGCAGCGCCGATGGGGGGGAGGAGCAGTTCTTC
CASSADGGEEQFF
>NA|TRBV21-1|TRBJ2-5|NA
TGTGCCAGCAGCAAACCTTTTCAAGAGACCCAGTACTTC
CASSKPFQETQYF
>NA|TRBV10-3|TRBJ2-5|TRBD1
TGTGCCATCAGTGGAAGAGTGGGGACAGGTGGGGGGAACCAAGAGACCCAGTACTTC
CAISGRVGTGGGNQETQYF
>once|TRBV14|TRBJ2-7|NA
TGTGCCAGCAGCCAAGGAGCCTTAATGGGGGCCACCTACGAGCAGTACTTC
CASSQGALMGATYEQYF
>NA|TRBV4-1|TRBJ2-3|NA
TGCGCCAGCAGCCAAGACCCAGCCCACGAGGCAGATACGCAGTATTTT
CASSQDPAHEADTQYF
>NA|TRBV4-3|TRBJ2-3|TRBD2
TGCGCCAGCAGCCGCGGGAGGGTGGGCCCCAGCACAGATACGCAGTATTTT
CASSRGRVGPSTDTQYF
>NA|TRBV11-2|TRBJ1-2|NA
TGTGCCAGCAGCGTAGGACTCAAGTATGGCTACACCTTC
CASSVGLKYGYTF
>once|TRBV19|TRBJ1-2|NA
TGTGCCAGTAGTATGGACACAAGATATGGCTACACCTTC
CASSMDTRYGYTF
>NA|TRBV12-2|TRBJ2-7|NA
TGTGCAAGTCGCTTCACCTACGAGCAGTACTTC
CASRFTYEQYF
>NA|TRBV23-1|TRBJ2-7|NA
TGCGCCAGCAGTCAATCGTACAGTGCCTACGAGCAGTACTTC
CASSQSYSAYEQYF
>NA|TRBV7-6|TRBJ1-2|NA
TGTGCCAGCAGCTTAGGAGGGAGACTTTCTAACTATGGCTACACCTTC
CASSLGGRLSNYGYTF
>NA|TRBV7-2|TRBJ2-4|NA
TGTGCCAGCAGCCCTCAGGGCGGGGTAGCCAAAAACATTCAGTACTTC
CASSPQGGVAKNIQYF
>NA|TRBV27|TRBJ2-7|TRBD2
TGTGCCAGCAGTTTAAGGACTAGTAACCGCGACCACTACGAGCAGTACTTC
CASSLRTSNRDHYEQYF
>few|TRBV6-7|TRBJ2-7|TRBD1
TGTGCCAGCAGTTACCCCGACAGGGTTTTCTACGAGCAGTACTTC
CASSYPDRVFYEQYF
>NA|TRBV30|TRBJ2-7|TRBD2
TGTGCCTGGAGGCCCGCCGGACTAGCGGGTCAGGGTGAGCAGTACTTC
CAWRPAGLAGQGEQYF
>NA|TRBV11-2|TRBJ2-5|TRBD2
TGTGCCAGCAGCTTAGGGGGGCTAGCGGGAGAGCCAGAGACCCAGTACTTC
CASSLGGLAGEPETQYF
>NA|TRBV18|TRBJ2-7|TRBD2
TGTGCCAGCTCCCGGGTCCAGGGACTAGCGGGCTACGAGCAGTACTTC
CASSRVQGLAGYEQYF
>few|TRBV12-5|TRBJ1-1|TRBD1
TGTGCTAGTGGTTTCCGGGACAGGCAGAACACTGAAGCTTTCTTT
CASGFRDRQNTEAFF
>NA|TRBV4-3|TRBJ2-4|NA
TGCGCCAGCAGCCCGTCGAGGGGGGGGGACATTCAGTACTTC
CASSPSRGGDIQYF
>NA|TRBV18|TRBJ1-2|TRBD1
TGTGCCAGCTCACCACCGGGACAGGGGAAATATGGCTACACCTTC
CASSPPGQGKYGYTF
>NA|TRBV5-4|TRBJ2-7|NA
TGTGCCAGCAGCCGGACTCTAAACTCCTACGAGCAGTACTTC
CASSRTLNSYEQYF
>NA|TRBV27|TRBJ2-1|TRBD1
TGTGCCAGCAGTCAGCAGAGCCGACAGGGGTACAATGAGCAGTTCTTC
CASSQQSRQGYNEQFF
>NA|TRBV2|TRBJ1-1|TRBD1
TGTGCCGGAGGGGACAGCCGGGACATGAACACTGAAGCTTTCTTT
CAGGDSRDMNTEAFF
>NA|TRBV7-2|TRBJ2-7|TRBD2
TGTGCCAGCAGCCCCGAGGATCTAGCGGGAGAAAACTACGAGCAGTACTTC
CASSPEDLAGENYEQYF
>NA|TRBV11-3|TRBJ2-2|TRBD2
TGTGCCAGCAGCTTAGAGACTAGCGGGATTGGTGCCGGGGAGCTGTTTTTT
CASSLETSGIGAGELFF
>NA|TRBV4-2|TRBJ2-3|TRBD1
TGTGCCAGCAGCCAAGCGGCAGGGGGCAAAGATACGCAGTATTTT
CASSQAAGGKDTQYF
>NA|TRBV4-3|TRBJ1-1|TRBD1
TGCGCCAGCAGCCAGAGGGACAGGGTGAACACTGAAGCTTTCTTT
CASSQRDRVNTEAFF
>NA|TRBV4-3|TRBJ2-7|TRBD1
TGCGCCAGCAGCTACTCGACAGGGGGAAGCCACGAGCAGTACTTC
CASSYSTGGSHEQYF
>NA|TRBV6-1|TRBJ2-4|NA
TGTGCCAGCAGTGAAGGCCCTAGCTTTTCAGCCAAAAACATTCAGTACTTC
CASSEGPSFSAKNIQYF
>NA|TRBV4-1|TRBJ2-1|TRBD2
TGCGCCAGCAGCCCCTCGGACGAGACCGGGAGGGTAAGCAATGAGCAGTTCTTC
CASSPSDETGRVSNEQFF
>NA|TRBV4-2|TRBJ2-2|TRBD2
TGTGCCAGCAGGGAGGCGGGAGTGAGCGGGGAGCTGTTTTTT
CASREAGVSGELFF
>NA|TRBV28|TRBJ2-5|TRBD2
TGTGCCAGCAGCCCTTCTAGCGGGGATCAAGAGACCCAGTACTTC
CASSPSSGDQETQYF
>NA|TRBV7-2|TRBJ2-7|NA
TGTGCCAGCACCTTAGGTCCGGGGTGGACCTACGAGCAGTACTTC
CASTLGPGWTYEQYF
>once|TRBV7-2|TRBJ1-2|TRBD1
TGTGCCAGCAGCTCCCCTCCCACGGACAGGGAGGTGGTCTATGGCTACACCTTC
CASSSPPTDREVVYGYTF
>NA|TRBV19|TRBJ2-4|NA
TGTGCCAGTAGTACGATAGACATAGCCAAAAACATTCAGTACTTC
CASSTIDIAKNIQYF
>NA|TRBV7-2|TRBJ2-3|NA
TGTGCCAGCAGCTTAACAAGGGGCGCCAATACGCAGTATTTT
CASSLTRGANTQYF
>NA|TRBV7-9|TRBJ1-4|NA
TGTGCCAGCAGCCCGCGGGGTGGAGGTAATGAAAAACTGTTTTTT
CASSPRGGGNEKLFF
>once|TRBV7-2|TRBJ1-6|NA
TGTGCCAGCAGCTCAGGGGAGCCTTATTCACCCCTCCACTTT
CASSSGEPYSPLHF
>NA|TRBV28|TRBJ1-4|NA
TGTGCCAGCAGTTTAGCCGGAACAGGCGATAATGAAAAACTGTTTTTT
CASSLAGTGDNEKLFF
>NA|TRBV7-2|TRBJ2-3|NA
TGTGCCAGCAGCACGCGGAGATTCACAGATACGCAGTATTTT
CASSTRRFTDTQYF
>NA|TRBV29-1|TRBJ1-1|NA
TGCAGCGTTGTGGCATCTGAAGCTTTCTTT
CSVVASEAFF